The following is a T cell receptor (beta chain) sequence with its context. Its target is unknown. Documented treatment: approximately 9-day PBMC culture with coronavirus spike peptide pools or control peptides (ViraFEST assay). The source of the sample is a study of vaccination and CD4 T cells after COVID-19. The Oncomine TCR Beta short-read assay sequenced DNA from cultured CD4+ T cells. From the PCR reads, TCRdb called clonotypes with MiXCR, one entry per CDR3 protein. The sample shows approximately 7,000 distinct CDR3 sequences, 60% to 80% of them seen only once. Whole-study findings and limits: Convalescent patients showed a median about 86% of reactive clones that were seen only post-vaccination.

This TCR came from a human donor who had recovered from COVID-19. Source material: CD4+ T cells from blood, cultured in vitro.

CDR3 sequence (DNA): TGTGCCAGCAGTTACTCCCGTGGCGAGCAGTACTTC. Protein sequence: CASSYSRGEQYF. The chain joins TRBV6-5 to TRBJ2-7; no reliable D call. Germline loops: CDR1 MNHEY, CDR2 SVGAGI. The V end lost 0 bases, the J end lost 6 bases, and 6 bases lay between the germline ends. The CDR3 is made up of 12 amino acids.